This paragraph reports one T cell receptor beta chain. The target antigen is unknown. Following RNA extraction, reverse transcription yielded cDNA that acted as the sequencing template. Using immunoSEQ multiplex PCR, the repertoire was profiled, and TCRdb retains in-frame clones only, with some absent. The sample consists of 270,000 or so clones, more than 45% of them appearing once. Treatment: oral pan-JAK inhibitor, 5-10 mg twice daily. This entry is derived from a study of CD8+ T cells in alopecia areata. Overall study: Tofacitinib administration to treated patients was oral, at 5 to 10 mg twice daily.

The study's findings and limits: The presence of one nonresponder keeps the tie between baseline CD8+ expansion and response uncertain.

Germline assignment: CDR1 GTSNPN and CDR2 SVGIG (reference sequence). The V and J ends lost 4 bases and 2 bases, in that order; junction bases with no gene match: 3. The CDR3 runs to 15 residues. The gene calls are TRBV30 and TRBJ1-5, with 12 bases that match TRBD1. Here the sequenced sample was CD4+ T cells sorted from blood, taken at week 24, from a patient treated with tofacitinib. This receptor was identified in a human donor with alopecia areata. The CDR3 sequence is CAWTGTGGGNQPQHF. In DNA, the CDR3 is TGTGCCTGGACCGGGACAGGGGGCGGCAATCAGCCCCAGCATTTT.